This record covers a single T cell receptor beta chain. This clonotype was seen repeatedly, ten times or more. Its antigen remains unidentified. No much larger clone exists at a distance of one base, and base qualities are not known. This sample is part of a study of T cells in Graves' hyperthyroidism and ophthalmopathy (dated by TCRdb to 2018 to 2020). For the study in its entirety: A discovery cohort of approximately 100 patients, roughly 43 with Graves' ophthalmopathy and about 58 with stable Graves' hyperthyroidism, was used to find distinguishing TCR V-J signatures. An independent validation cohort of under 20 hyperthyroidism patients and approximately 15 patients who later progressed to ophthalmopathy tested prospective prediction of ophthalmopathy. For training and testing, the 80 to 100 patients in the discovery cohort were randomly divided in a 7:3 ratio. The study also compared thyroid tissue and blood T-cell repertoires from about six Graves' hyperthyroidism patients. Once sampling was done, hyperthyroidism patients were given methimazole at a starting dose of 30 mg daily, whereas ophthalmopathy patients were given high-dose intravenous methylprednisolone. According to the paper, TCR Vbeta CDR3 sequencing was carried out on approximately 140 peripheral blood samples, which came from 40 to 45 ophthalmopathy, roughly 75 hyperthyroidism and approximately 17 progressor patients.

Beyond this particular receptor, the publication reports: In validation, the model predicted progression to ophthalmopathy a median of approximately 6.3 months before onset, with 70% to 71% sensitivity and roughly 73% specificity. A 13 V-J signature model separated ophthalmopathy from stable hyperthyroidism, with around 88% sensitivity and 81.08% specificity in cross-validation and 80%/75% in testing. Sample size was not statistically predetermined, and blinding of investigators to group allocation was not performed. Blood samples also contained most of the expanded thyroid clonotypes (frequency above 0.001), which suggests that blood repertoires may reflect thyroid immune responses.

The TCR beta CDR3 regions were amplified from the RNA transcripts. The first round of RT-PCR for the TCR CDR3 was performed with the HTBI primer set and the Qiagen OneStep RT-PCR kit. The libraries were constructed in a second round of multiplex PCR and then size-selected and purified. Libraries were sequenced paired-end with 100 bp reads on an Illumina HiSeq2000. Per the authors' processing: SOAPnuke was used to process the raw data, with reads discarded if the reads contained adapters or uncalled bases, had a mean Phred below 15, or lacked an exact constant-primer or identifier match. COPE v1.2.5 was used to merge high-quality paired reads, and clonotypes were defined as unique nucleotide sequences. MiTCR v1.1 was used to align the clonotypes against IMGT TRBV, TRBD and TRBJ reference segments. The analysis included only V-J combinations with a frequency above 0.0001, which together covered roughly 99% of the repertoires. A TCS score was defined as the ratio between F50 (clonal expansion) and ExV (chaos), using BLOSUM62-based TCRdist between CDR3 peptides within each V-J. Welch's t-statistics and random forest reduced approximately 520 V-J features to 13, which were used in a naive Bayes classifier (R e1071). TCRdb reprocessed the public reads (quality trimming at Q25 with fastp, clone calling with MiXCR) and kept in-frame beta chains. Each CDR3 protein appears once, grouped with its most common genes and DNA. TCRdb's processing, not the study's, gives the V and J calls here. Here the sample has 560,000 or so distinct CDR3 sequences; around 45% occur a single time. The ten largest clones capture just under 8.5% of the sample.

Stable Graves' hyperthyroidism was defined as the absence of progression to ophthalmopathy over 18 months of follow-up. The hyperthyroidism patients were between 18 and 65 years old and newly diagnosed, with a disease duration of less than 2 months. The study excluded patients with uncontrolled infections, other autoimmune diseases, pregnancy or lactation. Diagnoses were established on the basis of clinical symptoms, serum thyroxine and TRAb, thyroid ultrasound, and orbital computed tomography. Trizol reagent was used to extract total RNA, and RNA quality was then checked on an Agilent 2100 Bioanalyzer. The source is a young woman with Graves' hyperthyroidism. Donor details come from another sample of the same person, matched by shared clones. Sequenced sample: peripheral blood or thyroid tissue (not recorded which).

The sequenced DNA is TGTGCCAGCAGTTCTGGGCAGGGCGGCAATCAGCCCCAGCATTTT. This is translated as CASSSGQGGNQPQHF. The chain was built from TRBV6-5 and TRBJ1-5, and perhaps TRBD1 as D gene, on 5 matching bases. The CDR3, from cysteine to phenylalanine, totals 15 residues. Only the CDR3 DNA is retained, 45 bases long and in frame from the first base. The germline V gene supplies CDR1 MNHEY and CDR2 SVGAGI. V gives up 4 bases and J gives up 2 bases, and the segment between their germline ends measures 12 bases.